A selection of T cell receptor beta chains follows, all from one sample in a study of T cell clones after liver transplantation. This table comes from immunoSEQ multiplex PCR, and its TCRdb copy is limited to in-frame clones, with some not included. This table holds more than 7,500 clones, about 75% found once. The sequenced sample was CD8+ T cells from blood, obtained before liver transplant. All receptors derive from a human donor who received a liver transplant. The CDR3 runs from the conserved cysteine through the conserved F or W. The D gene is left open where the match is weak. Not every row has a clone size; where given, it reads once, few, many or a size class.

cdr3_nt: TGTGCCAGCAGGGGCAGGGCCAACGAGCAGTACTTC
cdr3_aa: CASRGRANEQYF
clone_size: NA
d_call: NA
v_call: TRBV27
j_call: TRBJ2-7

cdr3_nt: TGTGCCAGCAGCGTAGATGGGCAGGGGGGTGGCTACACCTTC
cdr3_aa: CASSVDGQGGGYTF
clone_size: once
d_call: TRBD1
v_call: TRBV9
j_call: TRBJ1-2

cdr3_nt: TGTGCCAGCAGTGAGAGGCGGGTCACCTCTGGAAACACCATATATTTT
cdr3_aa: CASSERRVTSGNTIYF
clone_size: NA
d_call: NA
v_call: TRBV6-1
j_call: TRBJ1-3

cdr3_nt: TGTGCCAGCAGCCTACAACGGGGGACAGTTCGTGAAAAACTGTTTTTT
cdr3_aa: CASSLQRGTVREKLFF
clone_size: few
d_call: TRBD1
v_call: TRBV11-2
j_call: TRBJ1-4

cdr3_nt: TGTGCCAGCAGTTTAACTGGGGCCAACGTCCTGACTTTC
cdr3_aa: CASSLTGANVLTF
clone_size: NA
d_call: NA
v_call: TRBV27
j_call: TRBJ2-6

cdr3_nt: TGTGCCAGCAGCTTGGAACAGGCCGAGCAGTACTTC
cdr3_aa: CASSLEQAEQYF
clone_size: NA
d_call: NA
v_call: TRBV5-4
j_call: TRBJ2-7

cdr3_nt: TGTGCCAGCAGTTTAGCGAGTACAGATACGCAGTATTTT
cdr3_aa: CASSLASTDTQYF
clone_size: medium-sized
d_call: NA
v_call: TRBV7-9
j_call: TRBJ2-3

cdr3_nt: TGTGCCAGCAGCTTCGGAGGGGCCCCGGGCTACACCTTC
cdr3_aa: CASSFGGAPGYTF
clone_size: NA
d_call: NA
v_call: TRBV13
j_call: TRBJ1-2

cdr3_nt: TGTGCCAGCAGTCGCGGGGCAGATACGCAGTATTTT
cdr3_aa: CASSRGADTQYF
clone_size: NA
d_call: NA
v_call: TRBV2
j_call: TRBJ2-3

cdr3_nt: TGTGCCAGCAGCTTGTACAGGGCGGGAAACACCATATATTTT
cdr3_aa: CASSLYRAGNTIYF
clone_size: NA
d_call: NA
v_call: TRBV11-2
j_call: TRBJ1-3

cdr3_nt: TGTGCCAGCAGCTTGGGGGCTGGAAACACCATATATTTT
cdr3_aa: CASSLGAGNTIYF
clone_size: NA
d_call: NA
v_call: TRBV7-3
j_call: TRBJ1-3

cdr3_nt: TGCGCCAGCAGCCCCGGGACGGTGGACGGCTACACCTTC
cdr3_aa: CASSPGTVDGYTF
clone_size: few
d_call: NA
v_call: TRBV4-1
j_call: TRBJ1-2

cdr3_nt: TGTGCCAGCTCACCGTCGACGGTGGAAGCTTTCTTT
cdr3_aa: CASSPSTVEAFF
clone_size: NA
d_call: NA
v_call: TRBV18
j_call: TRBJ1-1

cdr3_nt: TGTGCCAGCAGCCCCGGACAGGGCTTGAGGAACACTGAAGCTTTCTTT
cdr3_aa: CASSPGQGLRNTEAFF
clone_size: NA
d_call: TRBD1
v_call: TRBV7-8
j_call: TRBJ1-1

cdr3_nt: TGTGCCAGCAGCCTACAGGGGGCGAGTGAAGCTTTCTTT
cdr3_aa: CASSLQGASEAFF
clone_size: NA
d_call: TRBD1
v_call: TRBV5-8
j_call: TRBJ1-1